This entry lists 19 T cell receptor beta chains sequenced from one sample in a study of T cell clonotyping in hematopoietic cell transplantation. Time point here: recipient sample about 28 days before transplant, after cytoreduction. Repertoires were generated with immunoSEQ multiplex PCR, while TCRdb's copy carries only in-frame clones and drops some. The sample carries about 41,000 clones, roughly 85% recorded once. The sample in question was peripheral blood mononuclear cells, obtained before stem cell transplant. The origin of the receptors is a man aged 55 to 70 with acute myeloid leukemia. Some clones in this sample may be carry-over from other donors' samples.

The CDR3 region is CASSPGGWDYEQYF. The CDR3 bases are TGTGCCAGCAGTCCCGGAGGTTGGGACTACGAGCAGTACTTC. The chain links TRBV28 to TRBJ2-7, with a tentative D call TRBD2 (5 bases). The CDR3 totals 14 residues. The V gene's germline CDR1 is MDHEN and CDR2 SYDVKM. V was cut by 5 bases and J by 3 bases, with 14 bases left in between.

As DNA, the CDR3 is TGTGCCAGCAGTGGTATAAGGGATTACAGGTGGGAGACCCAGTACTTC. Its protein product is CASSGIRDYRWETQYF. V and J are TRBV6-1 and TRBJ2-5, with D maybe TRBD1 (5 bases). CDR1 is MNHNS and CDR2 is SASEGT in the germline V gene. The CDR3 is 16 residues long. The V end lost 4 bases, the J end lost 5 bases, and 20 bases lay between the germline ends.

This chain uses TRBV6-5 with TRBJ1-6; possible D gene TRBD1, 5 bases. There are 15 residues in the CDR3. The germline V and J ends were trimmed by 0 bases and 8 bases, with 11 bases remaining between them. Germline V gives CDR1 MNHEY, CDR2 SVGAGI. DNA of the CDR3: TGTGCCAGCAGTTACTCTAGGCAGGGTCATTCACCCCTCCACTTT. Translated: CASSYSRQGHSPLHF.

This clone was recorded once. The rearrangement links TRBV4-1 to TRBJ2-3; 9 positions match TRBD2. Germline V gene sequence: CDR1 MGHRA, CDR2 YSYEKL. The CDR3 has 14 residues. Trimming removed 10 bases from V and 1 base from J; junction bases left unmatched: 6. The CDR3, as DNA: TGCGCCATCAGTAGCGGGGGTGGCACAGATACGCAGTATTTT. It codes for CAISSGGGTDTQYF.

This chain links TRBV7-9 with TRBJ1-5; no reliable D call. This CDR3 has 13 residues. From germline, CDR1 is SEHNR and CDR2 FQNEAQ (reference sequence). The V and J ends lost 5 bases and 5 bases respectively, with 10 bases between them. The CDR3 sequence: CASSVLGDQPQHF. The CDR3 DNA follows: TGTGCCAGCAGCGTGCTAGGTGATCAGCCCCAGCATTTT.

This chain uses TRBV10-3 with TRBJ2-7, with D tentatively TRBD1 (6 bases). CDR3 size: 16 residues. The V and J ends lost 3 bases and 0 bases respectively, with 15 bases between them. Germline V gives CDR1 ENHRY, CDR2 SYGVKD. CDR3 nucleotides: TGTGCCATCAGTGACCCAGGGGTCCCCCTCTCCTACGAGCAGTACTTC. It encodes CAISDPGVPLSYEQYF.

V usage is TRBV9 and J usage is TRBJ1-1; TRBD1 is a possible D gene (5 bases). Germline V gene lookup returns CDR1 SGDLS and CDR2 YYNGEE. This CDR3 has 14 amino acids. With 4 bases removed from V and 4 bases from J, the gap between germline ends came to 14 bases. The CDR3 protein is CASSPIGGGTEAFF. CDR3 sequence (DNA): TGTGCCAGCAGCCCGATTGGGGGGGGCACTGAAGCTTTCTTT.

The chain links TRBV6-5 to TRBJ1-2, with 10 positions matching TRBD1. The V gene's germline CDR1 is MNHEY and CDR2 SVGAGI. The CDR3 consists of 15 residues. The junction had 11 bases not matched to a gene; V was cut back by 4 bases and J by 9 bases. The CDR3 is CASSSERQGAMSYTF. The CDR3 DNA reads as TGTGCCAGCAGTTCCGAGAGACAGGGGGCGATGAGCTACACCTTC.

The chain has TRBV28 and TRBJ1-1; D might be TRBD1 (6 bases). Trimming took 8 bases from V and 0 from J, leaving 16 bases between them. CDR1 is MDHEN, CDR2 SYDVKM, per germline. This CDR3 has 15 residues. The CDR3: CASPEQGAMNTEAFF. The CDR3 region has the DNA TGTGCCAGCCCGGAACAGGGCGCCATGAACACTGAAGCTTTCTTT.

The chain employs TRBV29-1 and TRBJ1-2; D may be TRBD1 (5 bases). Between the trimmed V and J ends, which lost 6 bases and 5 bases, there was a span of 16 bases. This CDR3 has 13 amino acids. Germline-derived CDR1 and CDR2 are SQVTM and ANQGSEA. The chain's CDR3 is CSVTSGGSYGYTF. The CDR3 DNA reads TGCAGCGTCACCTCGGGGGGGTCGTATGGCTACACCTTC.

The chain links TRBV6-5 to TRBJ1-5; D remains unclear. Per the germline V gene, CDR1 is MNHEY and CDR2 is SVGAGI. The CDR3 spans 13 residues. The V and J ends lost 6 bases and 0 bases respectively, with 6 bases between them. CDR3 loop: CASSRGSNQPQHF. CDR3 nucleotide sequence: TGTGCCAGCAGCAGAGGTAGCAATCAGCCCCAGCATTTT.

The chain couples TRBV14 to TRBJ2-2; D is ambiguous. Germline V lookup: CDR1 SGHDN, CDR2 FVKESK. The ends were cut back, 0 bases at V and 6 bases at J, with 8 bases in the middle. The CDR3 is 14 residues long. Here the CDR3 DNA reads TGTGCCAGCAGCCAAGATGGTTTATCCGGGGAGCTGTTTTTT. Protein sequence: CASSQDGLSGELFF.

This chain links TRBV28 with TRBJ1-1; 7 bases match TRBD1. From germline, CDR1 is MDHEN and CDR2 SYDVKM. V gave up 4 bases and J gave up 0 bases; unmatched junction bases: 5. The length of the CDR3 is 15 residues. The CDR3 spells CASSSLTGLNTEAFF. The CDR3 coding sequence is TGTGCCAGCAGTTCTCTGACAGGGTTGAACACTGAAGCTTTCTTT.

The V and J genes are TRBV2 and TRBJ1-3; maybe TRBD1 (5 bases). The germline V gene encodes CDR1 SNHLY and CDR2 FYNNEI. Trimming removed 4 bases from V and 0 bases from J, with 10 bases in between. CDR3 length: 15 residues. The CDR3 nucleotides are TGTGCCAGCAGTGGACAGCTACTCTCTGGAAACACCATATATTTT. Translating it yields CASSGQLLSGNTIYF.

As DNA, the CDR3 is TGCGCCAGCAGCGGAACAGGGGGCAAAAACATTCAGTACTTC. It is translated as CASSGTGGKNIQYF. This rearrangement joins TRBV5-1 to TRBJ2-4; 8 positions agree with TRBD1. The V gene's germline CDR1 is SGHRS and CDR2 YFSETQ. This CDR3 is 14 amino acids long. Germline trimming cut 4 bases from V and 3 bases from J; bases unmatched to any gene: 3. Based on the CDR3 plus reference TRBV5-1 and TRBJ2-4, the full variable domain is KAGVTQTPRYLIKTRGQQVTLSCSPISGHRSVSWYQQTPGQGLQFLFEYFSETQRNKGNFPGRFSGRQFSNSRSEMNVSTLELGDSALYLCASSGTGGKNIQYFGAGTRLSVL.

The V call is TRBV2, the J call TRBJ2-3; 7 nucleotides agree with TRBD2. This CDR3 contains 14 residues. Germline loops: CDR1 SNHLY, CDR2 FYNNEI. The V segment lost 6 bases and the J segment 2 bases; nucleotides outside the gene matches: 5. The CDR3 sequence: CASRPGLNTDTQYF. CDR3 coding DNA: TGTGCCAGCAGACCGGGACTAAACACAGATACGCAGTATTTT. The full variable domain, rest sourced from reference TRBV2 and TRBJ2-3, is EPEVTQTPSHQVTQMGQEVILRCVPISNHLYFYWYRQILGQKVEFLVSFYNNEISEKSEIFDDQFSVERPDGSNFTLKIRSTKLEDSAMYFCASRPGLNTDTQYFGPGTRLTVL.

As for this clone: No DNA is shown, since the ends of the CDR3 on it are uncertain; the CDR3 is the one TCRdb lists. The V gene is TRBV10-1, the J gene TRBJ1-5; the D call in the table, TRBD1, was not verified against the DNA. Counting both end residues, the CDR3 totals 18 amino acids. CDR1 is WNHNN, CDR2 SYGVQD, per germline (reference sequence). The CDR3 sequence is CASSEAKNPQGAISPSIF.

V and J are TRBV7-3 and TRBJ2-7; no clear D. The CDR3 has 13 amino acids. Germline V gene sequence: CDR1 SGHTA, CDR2 FQGTGA. The V end was cut by 1 base, the J end by 7 bases, with 11 bases between. CDR3 protein: CASSLNHQGEQYF. The CDR3 DNA reads as TGTGCCAGCAGCTTAAATCACCAAGGGGAGCAGTACTTC.

V is TRBV2 and J is TRBJ2-5; 12 positions agree with TRBD1. From germline, CDR1 is SNHLY and CDR2 FYNNEI. CDR3 size: 15 residues. Trimming at V came to 2 bases and at J to 4 bases, leaving 2 bases not matched to a gene. The CDR3 loop reads CASSEQGQGAETQYF. In nucleotides, the CDR3 is TGTGCCAGCAGTGAACAGGGACAGGGGGCAGAGACCCAGTACTTC. The variable domain in full, with the rest retrieved from reference TRBV2 and TRBJ2-5, is EPEVTQTPSHQVTQMGQEVILRCVPISNHLYFYWYRQILGQKVEFLVSFYNNEISEKSEIFDDQFSVERPDGSNFTLKIRSTKLEDSAMYFCASSEQGQGAETQYFGPGTRLLVL.